Sequencing of this T cell receptor (beta chain) was carried out in a study of shared clonotypes between healthy human individuals. Study in general: A donor's plate count was three for CD4 naive and three for CD4 memory; CD8 naive had two and CD8 memory one.

Generated by immunoSEQ multiplex PCR, the TCRdb table keeps only in-frame clones and is missing some. The sample records around 1.1 million clones, roughly 80% being singletons. This clone was seen more than once but under ten times. Sequencing input: memory CD4+ T cells from PBMCs. Subset reported: CD45RA-negative fraction. The receptor was isolated from a man between 18 and 35 years old in good health. Some clones in this sample may be carry-over from other donors' samples.

CDR3 amino acids: CASSDRTRTEAFF. In nucleotides, the CDR3 is TGTGCCAGCAGTGATAGGACCCGCACTGAAGCTTTCTTT. V is TRBV6-1 and J is TRBJ1-1; D unclear. V lost 3 bases and J lost 4, with 9 bases in between. There are 13 residues in the CDR3. Per germline, CDR1 MNHNS and CDR2 SASEGT.